This TCR beta chain derives from a study of CD8 T cells in Susac syndrome (dated by TCRdb to the late 2010s). Looking at the study overall: Repertoire sequencing was used to test whether CD8+ T cell activation and differentiation in Susac syndrome was antigen driven.

RNA was extracted using the RNeasy kit, and about 0.45 to 1 microgram was reverse transcribed with random hexamers. The immunoSEQ multiplex PCR assay, which covers 54 Vbeta and 13 Jbeta segments, was used to amplify TCR beta CDR3 regions. To correct PCR amplification bias, a synthetic template baseline was used for both primer optimization and computational correction. Turning to the authors' computational methods: Only productive sequences were kept, with reads annotated to V, D and J genes according to IMGT and analyzed in immunoSEQ Analyzer. To calculate clonality, Shannon entropy was normalized by log2 of the number of productive unique sequences and then subtracted from one. Public and private clones were assessed among the 100 most prevalent clones of each patient and control. Clones were defined as Susac-specific when absent from the healthy and MS cohorts, from over 950 published viral clones and from other ImmuneACCESS disease sequences. TCRdb passed the public sequencing reads through fastp at Q25 and MiXCR, retaining productive beta sequences. Rows matching on CDR3 protein sequence are summarized as one entry with the most common DNA and genes. None of the V and J calls come from the authors' own analysis; TCRdb made them. This sample holds around 200,000 distinct CDR3 sequences; almost 96% were observed only once. Approximately 0.09% of the sample lies in the top ten.

The trim is 2 bases for V and 4 bases for J, with a gap of 9 bases between the germline ends. The CDR3 sequence holds 14 residues, the cysteine and phenylalanine included. CDR3 DNA is the only sequence kept; it has 42 bases, read in frame from the first base. CDR1 and CDR2 are drawn from the germline V gene: MNHEY, SVGEGT. Peripheral blood CD8+ and CD4+ T cells from healthy donors, Susac syndrome patients and multiple sclerosis patients were profiled using high-throughput TCR beta sequencing. Multiple sclerosis controls were treatment-naive patients with stable or active relapsing-remitting disease fulfilling revised McDonald criteria. Bulk CD8+ and CD4+ T cells were purified by magnetic negative isolation, while CD8+ TEMRA cells were enriched using FACS. Blood was collected in EDTA tubes and processed within 24 hours, with PBMCs isolated through density gradient centrifugation. PBMCs intended for TCR sequencing were cryopreserved in liquid nitrogen and thawed later in a water bath at 37 degrees C. A purity of at least 90% was achieved for sorted or isolated CD4+, CD8+ and CD8+ TEMRA cells.

The full study reports these points: The TCR sequencing and HLA analysis was acknowledged to have included a relatively small number of individuals.

With respect to this clonotype: Its antigen target is currently unknown. Base-call qualities are not available, and no considerably larger clone is one nucleotide away.

The receptor's source is a human donor with multiple sclerosis. The chain joins TRBV6-2 or TRBV6-3 to TRBJ1-5, and possibly TRBD1, on 6 matching bases. The specimen sequenced was CD4+ T cells from PBMCs. The sequenced DNA: TGTGCCAGCAGTTACAGGGGGGTAAATCAGCCCCAGCATTTT. Translated, this gives CASSYRGVNQPQHF.